The text below deals with one TCR beta chain. The CDR3 loop spans 13 amino acids. V was pared by 6 bases and J by 7 bases, with 4 bases of the junction left unmatched. CDR1 is ENHRY, CDR2 SYGVKD, per germline. Autoimmune disease history or systemic immunosuppression was exclusionary. This sample is drawn from a study of OX40 agonist ivuxolimab in advanced cancers. Study-level background: Ivuxolimab is a fully human IgG2 antibody that activates OX40 (CD134).

The table came from immunoSEQ multiplex PCR; TCRdb's copy has only in-frame clones and leaves some out. The sample shows almost 80,000 clones, about 83% of them seen only once. This sample comprised CD4+ or CD8+ T cells sorted from blood, obtained in a trial of the OX40 agonist ivuxolimab. The receptor's source is an adult with an advanced solid tumor such as melanoma, head and neck, liver or kidney cancer. This chain joins TRBV10-3 and TRBJ2-2; 8 nucleotides agree with TRBD1. The DNA for the CDR3 is TGTGCCATCAGGACAGGGGATCACGGGGAGCTGTTTTTT. This gives the protein CAIRTGDHGELFF.